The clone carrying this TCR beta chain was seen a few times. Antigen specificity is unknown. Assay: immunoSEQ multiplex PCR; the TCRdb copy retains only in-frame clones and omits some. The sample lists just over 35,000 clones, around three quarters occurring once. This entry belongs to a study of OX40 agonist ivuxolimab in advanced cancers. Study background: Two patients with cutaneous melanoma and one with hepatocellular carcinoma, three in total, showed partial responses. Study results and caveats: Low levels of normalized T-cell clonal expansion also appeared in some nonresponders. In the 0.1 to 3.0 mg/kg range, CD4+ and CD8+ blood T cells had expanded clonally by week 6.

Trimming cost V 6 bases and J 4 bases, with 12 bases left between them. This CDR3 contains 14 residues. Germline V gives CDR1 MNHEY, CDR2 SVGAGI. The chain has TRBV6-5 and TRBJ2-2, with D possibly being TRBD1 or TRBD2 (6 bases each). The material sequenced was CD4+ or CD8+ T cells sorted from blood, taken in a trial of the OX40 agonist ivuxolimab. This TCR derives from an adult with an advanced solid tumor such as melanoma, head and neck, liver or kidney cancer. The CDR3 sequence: CASRDKGGTGELFF. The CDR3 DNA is TGTGCCAGCAGGGACAAGGGGGGCACCGGGGAGCTGTTTTTT.